These T cell receptor beta chains were read from a single sample in a study of T cells after yellow fever vaccination. TCRdb called the 5' RACE reads again in MiXCR, with one record for every CDR3 protein. Among around 550,000 distinct CDR3 sequences listed, over 15% were seen once. The source was PBMCs, collected 15 days after the yellow fever booster vaccination. These receptors were obtained from a young man who received the YFV17D yellow fever vaccine. The CDR3 runs from the conserved cysteine through the conserved F or W. Fields, in order: clone size, D gene, V gene, J gene, CDR3 protein, CDR3 DNA. The D gene is left open where the match is weak. Expanded clones are given a class, and other clones once, few, many or no size at all.

NA,NA,TRBV19,TRBJ1-5,CASSTRINQPQHF,TGTGCCAGTAGTACCAGGATAAATCAGCCCCAGCATTTT
few,TRBD2,TRBV6-2/TRBV6-3,TRBJ2-1,CASSTISYSGSLGEQFF,TGTGCCAGCAGCACGATCTCGTATAGCGGGAGTCTCGGTGAGCAGTTCTTC
few,NA,TRBV6-5,TRBJ2-1,CASSYHGRYNEQFF,TGTGCCAGCAGTTACCATGGCCGTTACAATGAGCAGTTCTTC
NA,TRBD2,TRBV19,TRBJ2-2,CASGILAAAGELFF,TGTGCCAGCGGTATACTAGCGGCTGCCGGGGAGCTGTTTTTT
few,NA,TRBV6-2/TRBV6-3,TRBJ2-7,CASSYGLADSSEQYF,TGTGCCAGCAGTTACGGGTTAGCAGATTCATCCGAGCAGTACTTC
NA,NA,TRBV7-2,TRBJ2-7,CASSLSPQPGPGDF,TGTGCCAGCAGCTTATCCCCACAACCGGGACCAGGGGACTTC
NA,NA,TRBV12-3/TRBV12-4,TRBJ2-7,CASSFAGQGREQYF,TGTGCCAGCAGTTTTGCGGGGCAAGGGAGGGAGCAGTACTTC
NA,NA,TRBV5-1,TRBJ2-5,CASSLADRFYRQTQYF,TGCGCCAGCAGCTTGGCCGATAGGTTCTATCGGCAGACCCAGTACTTC
few,NA,TRBV18,TRBJ1-2,CASSPGVGVYGYTF,TGTGCCAGCTCACCGGGGGTTGGCGTGTATGGCTACACCTTC
once,NA,TRBV5-6,TRBJ2-6,CATLGGANVLTF,TGTGCCACTCTTGGGGGGGCCAACGTCCTGACTTTC
few,NA,TRBV6-5,TRBJ2-7,CASSYWLAQSSYEQYF,TGTGCCAGCAGTTACTGGCTAGCCCAAAGCTCCTACGAGCAGTACTTC
NA,NA,TRBV12-3/TRBV12-4,TRBJ2-3,CASSQSTDTLYF,TGTGCCAGCAGTCAAAGCACAGATACGCTGTATTTT
NA,TRBD1,TRBV6-5,TRBJ2-7,CASSHPGGAYEQYF,TGTGCCAGCAGTCACCCAGGGGGCGCGTACGAGCAGTACTTC
NA,NA,TRBV15,TRBJ2-6,CATGKESGANVLTF,TGTGCCACGGGTAAGGAGTCTGGGGCCAACGTCCTGACTTTC
few,NA,TRBV4-1,TRBJ2-2,CASSQIGAPGELFF,TGCGCCAGCAGCCAGATAGGGGCGCCCGGGGAGCTGTTTTTT
few,TRBD2,TRBV23-1,TRBJ2-3,CASSQRTSLTDTQYF,TGCGCCAGCAGTCAACGGACTAGCCTCACAGATACGCAGTATTTT
few,NA,TRBV6-6,TRBJ2-7,CASAESTYEQYF,TGTGCCAGCGCCGAGTCCACCTACGAGCAGTACTTC
few,NA,TRBV10-3,TRBJ1-6,CAISDDRTNSPLHF,TGTGCCATCAGTGACGACAGAACAAATTCACCCCTCCACTTT
few,TRBD1,TRBV6-6,TRBJ1-1,CASTMTGYTEAFF,TGTGCCAGCACCATGACAGGGTACACTGAAGCTTTCTTT
NA,NA,TRBV5-1,TRBJ2-1,CASSLFRPNEQFF,TGCGCCAGCAGCTTGTTTCGGCCGAATGAGCAGTTCTTC
NA,TRBD2,TRBV5-1,TRBJ2-3,CASRPGTSGRADTQYF,TGCGCCAGCAGACCCGGGACTAGCGGGAGGGCAGATACGCAGTATTTT
NA,NA,TRBV7-7,TRBJ2-1,CASSLTSDNEQFF,TGTGCCAGCAGCTTAACCAGTGACAATGAGCAGTTCTTC
NA,NA,TRBV6-2/TRBV6-3,TRBJ2-6,CATSRGSLSGANVLTF,TGTGCCACCTCCCGGGGGTCCCTGTCTGGGGCCAACGTCCTGACTTTC
NA,NA,TRBV15,TRBJ2-4,CATSRETLGEPPF,TGTGCCACCAGCAGAGAAACCCTGGGCGAACCCCCCTTC
NA,NA,TRBV5-1,TRBJ2-3,CASSLADKFTDTQYF,TGCGCCAGCAGCTTGGCCGACAAGTTCACAGATACGCAGTATTTT
NA,NA,TRBV20-1,TRBJ2-3,CSARVPGAKDTQYF,TGCAGTGCTAGAGTACCGGGAGCGAAAGATACGCAGTATTTT
NA,NA,TRBV29-1,TRBJ1-2,CSVSGNYGYTF,TGCAGCGTCTCAGGAAACTATGGCTACACCTTC
few,NA,TRBV6-6,TRBJ2-5,CASSYSIRETQYF,TGTGCCAGCAGTTACTCGATCAGGGAGACCCAGTACTTC
few,NA,TRBV7-2,TRBJ2-5,CASSLASAGRSQYF,TGTGCCAGCAGCTTAGCGTCGGCAGGGCGGTCCCAGTACTTC
NA,TRBD2,TRBV5-1,TRBJ2-1,CASSARASGRLYNEQFF,TGCGCCAGCAGCGCCCGGGCTAGCGGGAGACTCTACAATGAGCAGTTCTTC
NA,NA,TRBV6-6,TRBJ2-5,CASTAQQETQYF,TGTGCCAGCACAGCGCAACAAGAGACCCAGTACTTC
few,NA,TRBV7-9,TRBJ2-1,CASVGADNNEQFF,TGTGCCAGCGTAGGAGCGGATAACAATGAGCAGTTCTTC
NA,NA,TRBV29-1,TRBJ1-1,CSVEGGGPNTEAFF,TGCAGCGTTGAAGGGGGGGGCCCGAACACTGAAGCTTTCTTT
NA,NA,TRBV29-1,TRBJ2-1,CSVSPAIALSFYEQFF,TGCAGCGTCTCCCCGGCGATAGCGTTATCTTTCTATGAGCAGTTCTTC
NA,NA,TRBV24-1,TRBJ2-3,CATSDSRVASTDTQYF,TGTGCCACCAGTGATTCCAGGGTGGCGTCCACAGATACGCAGTATTTT
NA,NA,TRBV7-2,TRBJ2-3,CASSFAKQGWMTDTQYF,TGTGCCAGCAGCTTTGCCAAACAGGGATGGATGACAGATACGCAGTATTTT
NA,TRBD2,TRBV7-9,TRBJ2-3,CATDRGLVADTQYF,TGTGCCACCGACCGGGGACTAGTTGCAGATACGCAGTATTTT
NA,NA,TRBV27,TRBJ2-3,CASSLKETDTQYF,TGTGCCAGCAGTTTAAAGGAGACAGATACGCAGTATTTT
few,NA,TRBV7-9,TRBJ2-3,CASSSLRGELSGDTQYF,TGTGCCAGCAGCTCCTTACGTGGCGAGCTCAGCGGTGATACGCAGTATTTT
few,NA,TRBV12-3/TRBV12-4,TRBJ2-3,CASSGHRGTDTQYF,TGTGCCAGCAGTGGCCACAGGGGCACAGATACGCAGTATTTT
many,NA,TRBV28,TRBJ2-2,CASQTGVRPGELFF,TGTGCCAGTCAAACCGGAGTCAGGCCCGGGGAGCTGTTTTTT
few,NA,TRBV25-1,TRBJ1-4,CASSRGSNGELFF,TGTGCCAGCAGTCGAGGGTCTAATGGCGAACTGTTTTTT
NA,NA,TRBV7-9,TRBJ2-2,CASSSELLISNTGELFF,TGTGCCAGCAGCTCGGAGCTGTTAATTTCGAACACCGGGGAGCTGTTTTTT
many,NA,TRBV28,TRBJ2-3,CASSLYDTQYF,TGTGCCAGCAGTTTATATGATACGCAGTATTTT
few,NA,TRBV20-1,TRBJ1-2,CSARVGGFYGYTF,TGCAGTGCTAGAGTGGGGGGCTTCTATGGCTACACCTTC
many,NA,TRBV5-1,TRBJ2-4,CASSLVENIQYF,TGCGCCAGCAGCTTGGTTGAGAACATTCAGTACTTC
NA,NA,TRBV4-3,TRBJ2-5,CASSHGSQPGAETQYF,TGCGCCAGCAGCCATGGATCGCAGCCGGGGGCAGAGACCCAGTACTTC
few,NA,TRBV7-2,TRBJ1-2,CASSLAGPNNYGYTF,TGTGCCAGCAGCTTAGCGGGGCCAAACAACTATGGCTACACCTTC
NA,NA,TRBV20-1,TRBJ2-4,CSASLGGAGNIQYF,TGCAGTGCTAGTCTAGGGGGGGCTGGGAACATTCAGTACTTC
NA,TRBD2,TRBV29-1,TRBJ2-1,CSVDPGGRAYNEQFF,TGCAGCGTTGACCCCGGTGGGAGGGCCTACAATGAGCAGTTCTTC
few,NA,TRBV12-3/TRBV12-4,TRBJ2-7,CASSLRDYEQYF,TGTGCCAGCAGTTTGAGAGACTACGAGCAGTACTTC
few,TRBD2,TRBV11-2,TRBJ2-2,CASSSGLAGASNTGELFF,TGTGCCAGCAGCTCGGGACTAGCGGGAGCTTCGAACACCGGGGAGCTGTTTTTT
few,NA,TRBV12-3/TRBV12-4,TRBJ1-1,CASRGEGEAFF,TGTGCCAGTCGGGGGGAAGGTGAAGCTTTCTTT
NA,TRBD1,TRBV20-1,TRBJ2-5,CSAGTDQETQYF,TGCAGTGCAGGGACAGACCAAGAGACCCAGTACTTC
few,NA,TRBV20-1,TRBJ2-1,CSAREAGRYNEQFF,TGCAGTGCTAGAGAGGCAGGCCGATACAATGAGCAGTTCTTC
few,TRBD2,TRBV11-2,TRBJ2-1,CASSLVGLAGVVYNEQFF,TGTGCCAGCAGCTTAGTGGGACTAGCGGGAGTGGTCTACAATGAGCAGTTCTTC
few,TRBD1,TRBV12-3/TRBV12-4,TRBJ2-4,CASGDRVRNIQYF,TGTGCCAGCGGGGACAGGGTGAGAAACATTCAGTACTTC